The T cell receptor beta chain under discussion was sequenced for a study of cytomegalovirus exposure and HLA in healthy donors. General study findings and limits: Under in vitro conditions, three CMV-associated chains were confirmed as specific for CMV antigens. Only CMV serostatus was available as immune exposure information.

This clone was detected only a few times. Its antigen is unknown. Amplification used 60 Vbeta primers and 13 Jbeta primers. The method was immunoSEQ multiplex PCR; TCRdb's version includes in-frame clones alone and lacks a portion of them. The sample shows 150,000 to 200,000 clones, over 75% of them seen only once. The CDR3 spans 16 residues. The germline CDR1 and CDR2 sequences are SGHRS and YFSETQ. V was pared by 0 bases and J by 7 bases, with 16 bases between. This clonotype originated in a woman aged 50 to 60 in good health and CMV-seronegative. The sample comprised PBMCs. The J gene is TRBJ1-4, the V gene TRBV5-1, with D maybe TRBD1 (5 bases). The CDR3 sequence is CASSLEGGGNVEKLFF. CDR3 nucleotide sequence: TGCGCCAGCAGCTTGGAAGGTGGGGGGAATGTTGAAAAACTGTTTTTT.